This T cell receptor (beta chain) was sequenced in a study of shared clonotypes between healthy human individuals (TCRdb year 2020). Context from the whole study: The cohort comprised two women and a few men aged 18 to 49 years. The study deeply sequenced blood TCR repertoires of about 5 healthy adults to estimate repertoire size and the extent of clonotype sharing between individuals. Per donor, three plates each were used for CD4 naive and CD4 memory, two for CD8 naive, and one for CD8 memory. Leukapheresis yielded between about 0.9 and 9.5 billion PBMCs per donor. Different laboratories and diverse techniques were used to prepare libraries and sequence TCR repertoires, to increase sequencing depth and limit assay-specific biases.

V sheds 6 bases and J sheds 0 bases, leaving 11 bases between their ends. Counted from cysteine to phenylalanine, this CDR3 has 14 amino acids. Just the 42-base CDR3 DNA is kept, in frame starting at base 1. Via the germline V gene, CDR1 is MNHNS and CDR2 SASEGT. About this clone: This clone's antigen is unknown. Qualities for individual bases were not recorded, and no much larger clone is one base off.

The donors were healthy, HIV-negative adults with no recently reported acute infections or vaccinations. Only Caucasian adults living in Nashville, Tennessee, USA were represented among the donors. CD4+ T cells were enriched by magnetic negative selection; naive cells were then positively selected on CD45RA, and the negative fraction formed the memory subset. After blood collection by leukapheresis, PBMCs were isolated using Ficoll-Histopaque density gradient centrifugation and then cryopreserved in the vapor phase of liquid nitrogen. Analytical flow cytometry was used to check the purity and quantity of each magnetically sorted T cell population. Each sorted fraction had its genomic DNA isolated and then quantified by UV absorbance on a Nanodrop 2000c. Findings and caveats that apply to the study as a whole: Higher generation probabilities were observed for clonotypes shared by all four sorted-subset donors than for non-shared clonotypes. Naive subsets generally had larger estimated clonotype richness than memory subsets. When a few donors were compared, the shared fraction of clonotypes was about 5.5% for naive CD4, approximately 3.5% for naive CD8, about 2.4% for memory CD4, and 0.4% for memory CD8. Pairwise subsampling led to the expectation that sequencing depth would affect the degree of clonotype sharing among donors. Sampling was limited to blood, and TCR repertoires in tissue likely differ from TCR repertoires in blood. Because the study included only a small number of donors, the genetic and exposure-history diversity represented was limited. Incomplete sequencing was indicated by rarefaction of sorted-subset datasets, despite the large sequencing depth.

Using the deep immunoSEQ assay, TCR CDR3 regions were amplified from genomic DNA by multiplex PCR. For each cell subset, the extracted genomic DNA was distributed evenly across all wells of several immunoSEQ 96-well plates, and each plate served as one replicate. Each replicate PCR for sorted subsets received 200 ng genomic DNA, equal to about 30,000 T cell genomes. Purified libraries were quantified with a Qubit 3.0 fluorometer, sized on a Bioanalyzer 2100, and re-quantified with the KAPA Library Quantification kit. Every immunoSEQ 96-well plate was sequenced on a separate single-read 150-cycle Illumina NextSeq 550 flow cell. Concerning the study's data processing: Because the immunoSEQ output held only junctional sequences and lacked quality scores, the filtering could not match the filtering applied to full-length reads. Sequences were annotated with PyIR, a Python wrapper for IgBLAST v1.9, and V/J genes and CDR3 were assigned using IMGT germline references. Reads with weak V/J assignments (E-value above 1e-6), missing CDR3, stop codons, out-of-frame junctions, or ambiguous translated residues were removed. V3J clonotypes were defined by identical inferred V gene, J gene, and CDR3 amino acid sequence. To compute the percentage overlap between repertoires, the number of shared unique clonotypes was divided by the size of the smaller repertoire. RTK rarefaction, the Chao1 estimator, and Recon v2.1 estimates of unobserved clonotypes were used to assess repertoire richness. Generation probabilities were computed with OLGA for all TCRbeta clonotypes obtained by the gDNA method from a handful of donors. TCRdb took this table from immuneACCESS and kept in-frame rearrangements with V and J called. Such tables lack part of the clones; where checked against another copy, unresolved V genes explain under half of the gap, and the rest is unexplained. The V and J calls and the clone size are those of that table, but D and trimming were determined from the DNA. The sample contains under 750,000 clones, approximately 77% of them found a single time. The biggest ten clones account for more than 1.5% of the sample.

This TCR derives from a woman aged 25 to 45 in good health. The sequencing input was memory CD4+ T cells sorted from blood. Per the publication, the cell subset or site label means: CD45RA-negative fraction. This receptor chain uses TRBV6-1 and TRBJ1-1; the D gene cannot be named for sure. DNA sequence: TGTGCCAGCAGGACGACACCTATGAACACTGAAGCTTTCTTT. The translation is CASRTTPMNTEAFF.